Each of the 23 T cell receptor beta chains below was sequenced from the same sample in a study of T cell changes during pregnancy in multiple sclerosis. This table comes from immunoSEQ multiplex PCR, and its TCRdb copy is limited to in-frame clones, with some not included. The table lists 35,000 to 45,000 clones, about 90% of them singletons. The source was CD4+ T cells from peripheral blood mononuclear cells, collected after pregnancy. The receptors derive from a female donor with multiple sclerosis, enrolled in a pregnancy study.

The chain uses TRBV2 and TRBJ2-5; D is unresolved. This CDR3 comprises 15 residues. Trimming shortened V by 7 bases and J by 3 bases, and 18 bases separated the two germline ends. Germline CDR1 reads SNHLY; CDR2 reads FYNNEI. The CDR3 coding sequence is TGTGCCAGCATAACCTTCACCCAGTCAGAAGAGACCCAGTACTTC. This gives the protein CASITFTQSEETQYF.

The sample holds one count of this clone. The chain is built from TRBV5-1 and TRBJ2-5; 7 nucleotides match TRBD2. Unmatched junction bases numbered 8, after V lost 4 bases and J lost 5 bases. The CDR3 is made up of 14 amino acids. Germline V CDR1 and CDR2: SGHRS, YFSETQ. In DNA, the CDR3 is TGCGCCAGCAGCCGATCACTAGCGACGGAGACCCAGTACTTC. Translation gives CASSRSLATETQYF.

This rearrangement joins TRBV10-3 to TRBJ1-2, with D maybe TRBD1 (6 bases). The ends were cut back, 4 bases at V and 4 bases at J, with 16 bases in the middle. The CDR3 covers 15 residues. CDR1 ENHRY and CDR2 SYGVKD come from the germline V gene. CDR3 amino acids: CAISVTGQSLYGYTF. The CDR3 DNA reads TGTGCCATCAGTGTAACCGGACAGTCCCTCTATGGCTACACCTTC.

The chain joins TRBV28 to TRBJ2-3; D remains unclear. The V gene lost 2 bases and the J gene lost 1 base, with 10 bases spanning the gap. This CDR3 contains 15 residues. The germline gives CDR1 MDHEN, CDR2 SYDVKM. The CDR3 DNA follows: TGTGCCAGCAGTTTAGGTCCTACTGGCACAGATACGCAGTATTTT. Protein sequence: CASSLGPTGTDTQYF. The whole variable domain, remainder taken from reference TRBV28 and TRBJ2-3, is DVKVTQSSRYLVKRTGEKVFLECVQDMDHENMFWYRQDPGLGLRLIYFSYDVKMKEKGDIPEGYSVSREKKERFSLILESASTNQTSMYLCASSLGPTGTDTQYFGPGTRLTVL.

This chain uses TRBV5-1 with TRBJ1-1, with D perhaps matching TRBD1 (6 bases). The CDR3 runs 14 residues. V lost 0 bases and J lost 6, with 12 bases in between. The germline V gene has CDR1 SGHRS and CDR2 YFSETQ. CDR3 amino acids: CASSLGQGFAEAFF. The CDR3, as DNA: TGCGCCAGCAGCTTGGGGCAGGGGTTTGCTGAAGCTTTCTTT.

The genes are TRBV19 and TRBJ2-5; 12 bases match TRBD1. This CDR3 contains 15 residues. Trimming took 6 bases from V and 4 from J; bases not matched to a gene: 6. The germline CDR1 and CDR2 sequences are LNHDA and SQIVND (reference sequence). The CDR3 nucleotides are TGTGCCAGTAGAACCGGGACAGGGGGCGGAGAGACCCAGTACTTC. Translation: CASRTGTGGGETQYF.

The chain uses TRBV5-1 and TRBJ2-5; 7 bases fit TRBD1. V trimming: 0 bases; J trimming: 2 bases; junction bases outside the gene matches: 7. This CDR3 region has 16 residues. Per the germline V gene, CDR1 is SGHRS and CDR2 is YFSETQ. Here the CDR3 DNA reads TGCGCCAGCAGCTTGGGATGGGACAGCGCGCAAGAGACCCAGTACTTC. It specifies CASSLGWDSAQETQYF.

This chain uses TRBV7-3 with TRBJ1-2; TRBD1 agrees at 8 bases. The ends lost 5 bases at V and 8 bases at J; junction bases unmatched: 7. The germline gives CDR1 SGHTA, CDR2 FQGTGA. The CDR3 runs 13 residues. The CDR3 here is CASSQTGGVGYTF. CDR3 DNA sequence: TGTGCCAGCAGCCAAACAGGGGGGGTCGGCTACACCTTC.

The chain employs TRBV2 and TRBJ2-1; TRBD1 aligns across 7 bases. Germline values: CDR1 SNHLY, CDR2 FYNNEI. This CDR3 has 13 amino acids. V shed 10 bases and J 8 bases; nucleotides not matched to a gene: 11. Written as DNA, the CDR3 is TGTGCCACATCGGCGACAGGGTGGGATGAGCAGTTCTTC. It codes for CATSATGWDEQFF.

The CDR3 DNA reads as TGTGCCAGCAGCCAACGCGGGGGGGCGAACACCGGGGAGCTGTTTTTT. Translated: CASSQRGGANTGELFF. The gene calls are TRBV7-9 and TRBJ2-2; TRBD2 aligns across 9 bases. Germline CDR1 reads SEHNR; CDR2 reads FQNEAQ (reference sequence). CDR3 length: 16 amino acids. The V segment lost 5 bases and the J segment 0 bases; nucleotides outside the gene matches: 4.

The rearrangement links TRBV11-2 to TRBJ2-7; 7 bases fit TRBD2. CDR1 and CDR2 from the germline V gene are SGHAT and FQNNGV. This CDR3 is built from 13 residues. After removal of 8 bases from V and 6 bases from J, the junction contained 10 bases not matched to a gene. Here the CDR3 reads CASSPGLGREQYF. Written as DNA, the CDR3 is TGTGCCAGCTCCCCCGGACTAGGACGCGAGCAGTACTTC. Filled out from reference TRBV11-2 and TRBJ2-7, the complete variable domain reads EAGVAQSPRYKIIEKRQSVAFWCNPISGHATLYWYQQILGQGPKLLIQFQNNGVVDDSQLPKDRFSAERLKGVDSTLKIQPAKLEDSAVYLCASSPGLGREQYFGPGTRLTVT.

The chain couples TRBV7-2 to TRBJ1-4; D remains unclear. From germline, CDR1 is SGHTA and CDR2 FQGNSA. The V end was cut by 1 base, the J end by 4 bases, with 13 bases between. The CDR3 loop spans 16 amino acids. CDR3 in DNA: TGTGCCAGCAGCTTAGGAGGGCAACCCTTTAATGAAAAACTGTTTTTT. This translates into CASSLGGQPFNEKLFF.

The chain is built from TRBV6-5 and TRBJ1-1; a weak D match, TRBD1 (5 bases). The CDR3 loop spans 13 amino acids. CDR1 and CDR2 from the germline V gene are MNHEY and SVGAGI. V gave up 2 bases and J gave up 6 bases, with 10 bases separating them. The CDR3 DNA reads TGTGCCAGCAGTTACGCAGGGAAGCCTGAAGCTTTCTTT. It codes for CASSYAGKPEAFF.

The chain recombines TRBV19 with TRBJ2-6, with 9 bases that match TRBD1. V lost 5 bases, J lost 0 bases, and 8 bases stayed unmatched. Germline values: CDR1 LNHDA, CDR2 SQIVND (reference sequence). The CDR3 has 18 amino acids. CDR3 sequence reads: CASSSVGQGFSGANVLTF. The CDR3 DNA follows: TGTGCCAGTAGTTCTGTGGGACAGGGATTCTCTGGGGCCAACGTCCTGACTTTC.

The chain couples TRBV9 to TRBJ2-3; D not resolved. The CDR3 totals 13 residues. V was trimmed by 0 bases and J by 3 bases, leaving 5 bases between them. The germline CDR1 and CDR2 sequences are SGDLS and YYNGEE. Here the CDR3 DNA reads TGTGCCAGCAGCGTAGGTCCAACAGATACGCAGTATTTT. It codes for CASSVGPTDTQYF.

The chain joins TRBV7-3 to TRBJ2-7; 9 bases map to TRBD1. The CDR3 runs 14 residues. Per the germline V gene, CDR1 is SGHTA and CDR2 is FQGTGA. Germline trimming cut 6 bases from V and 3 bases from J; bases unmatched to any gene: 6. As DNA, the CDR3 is TGTGCCAGCAGTCGCGGGACAGGGAGCTACGAGCAGTACTTC. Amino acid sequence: CASSRGTGSYEQYF.

This chain's CDR3 is CASSAGQGDIYGYTF. Here the CDR3 DNA reads TGTGCCAGCAGTGCCGGACAGGGAGATATCTATGGCTACACCTTC. The rearrangement links TRBV6-5 to TRBJ1-2, with TRBD1 matching 8 bases. Germline V gene sequence: CDR1 MNHEY, CDR2 SVGAGI. J gave up 4 bases and V 5 bases, and 9 bases lay outside the gene matches. The CDR3 extends over 15 amino acids.

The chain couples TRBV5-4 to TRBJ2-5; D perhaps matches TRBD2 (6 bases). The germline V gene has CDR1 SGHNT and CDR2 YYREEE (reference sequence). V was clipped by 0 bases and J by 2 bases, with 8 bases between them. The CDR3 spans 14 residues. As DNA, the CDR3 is TGTGCCAGCAGCTTGGCCGGGAGACAAGAGACCCAGTACTTC. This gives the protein CASSLAGRQETQYF.

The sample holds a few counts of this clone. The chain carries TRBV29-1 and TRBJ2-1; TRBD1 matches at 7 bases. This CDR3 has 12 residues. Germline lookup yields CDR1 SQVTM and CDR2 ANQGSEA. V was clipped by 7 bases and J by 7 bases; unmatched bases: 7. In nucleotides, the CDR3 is TGCAGCGCAAACAGGGGCTTGAATGAGCAGTTCTTC. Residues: CSANRGLNEQFF.

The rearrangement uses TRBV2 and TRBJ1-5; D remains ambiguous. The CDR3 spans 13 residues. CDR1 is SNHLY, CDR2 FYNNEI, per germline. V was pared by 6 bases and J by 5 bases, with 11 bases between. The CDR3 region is CASRAREDQPQHF. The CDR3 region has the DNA TGTGCCAGCAGGGCAAGGGAGGATCAGCCCCAGCATTTT.

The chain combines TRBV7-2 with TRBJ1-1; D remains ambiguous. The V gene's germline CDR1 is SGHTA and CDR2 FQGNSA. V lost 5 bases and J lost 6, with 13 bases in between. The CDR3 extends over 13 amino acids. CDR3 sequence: CASSQTARAEAFF. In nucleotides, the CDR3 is TGTGCCAGCAGCCAAACGGCTCGGGCTGAAGCTTTCTTT. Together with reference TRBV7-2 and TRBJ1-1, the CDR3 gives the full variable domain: GAGVSQSPSNKVTEKGKDVELRCDPISGHTALYWYRQSLGQGLEFLIYFQGNSAPDKSGLPSDRFSAERTGGSVSTLTIQRTQQEDSAVYLCASSQTARAEAFFGQGTRLTVV.

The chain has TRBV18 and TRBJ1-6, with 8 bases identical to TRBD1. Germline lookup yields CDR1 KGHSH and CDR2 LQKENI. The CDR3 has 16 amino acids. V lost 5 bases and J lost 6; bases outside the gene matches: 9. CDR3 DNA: TGTGCCAGCTCAGTTGGTGTCAGGGGGCTTAATTCACCCCTCCACTTT. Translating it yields CASSVGVRGLNSPLHF.

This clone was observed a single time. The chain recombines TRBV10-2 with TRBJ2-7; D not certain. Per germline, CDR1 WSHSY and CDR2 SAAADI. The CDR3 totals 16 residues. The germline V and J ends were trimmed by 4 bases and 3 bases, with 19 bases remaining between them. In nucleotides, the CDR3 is TGCGCCAGCAGTGTCCTATCGGTGGGCTCTTTCTACGAGCAGTACTTC. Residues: CASSVLSVGSFYEQYF.